This is a list of T cell receptor beta chains from one sample in a study of shared clonotypes between healthy human individuals. TCRdb keeps only in-frame clones here, not all; method: immunoSEQ multiplex PCR. This table holds 1,400,000 or so clones, roughly 98.5% found once. The specimen sequenced was naive CD4+ T cells sorted from blood. Every receptor here comes from a man aged 30 to 45 in good health. CDR3s include the opening cysteine and the closing phenylalanine or tryptophan. A D gene is named only where the DNA matches it firmly. The size of a clone is reported for some rows only, either as once, few or many, or as a class for expanded clones.

CDR3 protein,CDR3 DNA,J gene,D gene,V gene,clone size
CASSPFNGADEKLFF,TGTGCCAGCTCACCATTTAACGGGGCCGATGAAAAACTGTTTTTT,TRBJ1-4,.,TRBV18,.
CASIKTRDRDSGELFF,TGTGCCAGCATCAAGACTCGGGACAGGGACTCCGGGGAGCTGTTTTTT,TRBJ2-2,TRBD1,TRBV28,.
CAISGGGTPKYEQYF,TGTGCCATCAGTGGGGGAGGAACTCCTAAGTACGAGCAGTACTTC,TRBJ2-7,.,TRBV10-3,.
CASSLRTGFIYEQYF,TGTGCCAGCAGCCTCCGGACAGGGTTCATCTACGAGCAGTACTTC,TRBJ2-7,TRBD1,TRBV28,.
CASSVGGKTETQYF,TGTGCCAGCAGCGTAGGGGGAAAAACCGAGACCCAGTACTTC,TRBJ2-5,.,TRBV9,.
CASRDTTSTDTQYF,TGTGCCAGCAGGGACACAACTAGCACAGATACGCAGTATTTT,TRBJ2-3,.,TRBV25-1,.
CASPPERASTDTQYF,TGTGCCAGTCCCCCCGAACGCGCTAGCACAGATACGCAGTATTTT,TRBJ2-3,.,TRBV7-9,.
CASSSRGTGVGEQYF,TGTGCCAGCAGCTCGAGGGGGACAGGGGTGGGCGAGCAGTACTTC,TRBJ2-7,TRBD1,TRBV7-2,.
CASRRANQPQHF,TGTGCCAGCAGACGCGCCAATCAGCCCCAGCATTTT,TRBJ1-5,.,TRBV6-6,.
CAISDLTEYGYTF,TGTGCCATCAGTGATTTGACGGAATATGGCTACACCTTC,TRBJ1-2,.,TRBV10-3,.
CASSLAGGIGNTIYF,TGTGCCAGCAGCTTAGCAGGGGGCATCGGAAACACCATATATTTT,TRBJ1-3,TRBD1,TRBV7-2,.
CASSLGITSTDTQYF,TGTGCCAGCAGCTTAGGGATAACTAGCACAGATACGCAGTATTTT,TRBJ2-3,.,TRBV7-9,.
CATTDRGNFYGYTF,TGTGCCACAACGGACAGGGGGAATTTCTATGGCTACACCTTC,TRBJ1-2,TRBD1,TRBV7-9,.
CASSPNLGVQPQHF,TGTGCCAGCAGCCCGAACCTAGGGGTCCAGCCCCAGCATTTT,TRBJ1-5,.,TRBV11-2,.
CANSLEGDSEQFF,TGCGCCAACAGCTTGGAGGGGGATAGCGAGCAGTTCTTC,TRBJ2-1,.,TRBV5-1,once
CASTFPGGGEQYF,TGTGCCAGCACTTTTCCGGGGGGGGGAGAGCAGTACTTC,TRBJ2-7,TRBD2,TRBV6-5,.
CASSLAGGPGEQFF,TGTGCCAGCAGCTTGGCGGGAGGGCCAGGTGAGCAGTTCTTC,TRBJ2-1,TRBD2,TRBV5-4,.
CASSKGVLAVPDTQYF,TGTGCCAGCAGCAAAGGGGTCCTAGCGGTCCCCGATACGCAGTATTTT,TRBJ2-3,.,TRBV21-1,.
CVRSLEGLAVSTDTQYF,TGTGTCAGAAGCTTAGAGGGACTAGCGGTCAGCACAGATACGCAGTATTTT,TRBJ2-3,.,TRBV7-5,.
CSVYGQGGPSYGYTF,TGCAGCGTTTATGGACAGGGCGGACCCTCCTATGGCTACACCTTC,TRBJ1-2,TRBD1,TRBV29-1,once
CASSRTGIPYEQYF,TGCGCCAGCAGCAGAACAGGGATCCCCTACGAGCAGTACTTC,TRBJ2-7,.,TRBV5-1,.
CASSPVSNEKLFF,TGTGCCAGCTCACCAGTGTCGAACGAAAAACTGTTTTTT,TRBJ1-4,.,TRBV18,.
CASRDSQRGEKLFF,TGTGCCAGCAGGGACTCCCAGAGGGGTGAAAAACTGTTTTTT,TRBJ1-4,.,TRBV6-6,.
CASSEMGRGWGYTF,TGTGCCAGCAGTGAAATGGGGCGCGGTTGGGGCTACACCTTC,TRBJ1-2,.,TRBV6-1,.
CASSYLRGLSEQYF,TGTGCCAGCTCCTACCTGCGGGGGCTTTCCGAGCAGTACTTC,TRBJ2-7,.,TRBV18,.
CASRQVGGPKHPDTQYF,TGTGCCAGCAGACAAGTAGGGGGACCCAAGCACCCAGATACGCAGTATTTT,TRBJ2-3,.,TRBV7-9,.
CASSPTGNTEAFF,TGCGCCAGCAGTCCCACGGGGAACACTGAAGCTTTCTTT,TRBJ1-1,.,TRBV5-1,.
CAISDVEVADTQYF,TGTGCCATCAGTGATGTCGAGGTGGCAGATACGCAGTATTTT,TRBJ2-3,.,TRBV10-3,.
CASSYGGTYNEQFF,TGTGCCAGCAGTTATGGCGGGACTTACAATGAGCAGTTCTTC,TRBJ2-1,.,TRBV6-6,.
CASSFARLAGYEQYF,TGTGCCAGCAGCTTTGCCCGACTAGCGGGCTACGAGCAGTACTTC,TRBJ2-7,TRBD2,TRBV7-2,once
CASSPPGVKGNTIYF,TGTGCCAGCTCACCACCGGGGGTTAAAGGAAACACCATATATTTT,TRBJ1-3,.,TRBV18,.
CASSESLEDRPSYNEQFF,TGCGCCAGCAGTGAGTCCCTTGAAGATAGACCGTCCTACAATGAGCAGTTCTTC,TRBJ2-1,.,TRBV10-2,.
CAISDSFPGELFF,TGTGCCATCAGTGATTCCTTTCCCGGGGAGCTGTTTTTT,TRBJ2-2,.,TRBV10-3,.